Presented here are 28 T cell receptor beta chains from one specimen sequenced in a study of OX40 agonist ivuxolimab in advanced cancers. TCRdb keeps only in-frame clones here, not all; method: immunoSEQ multiplex PCR. The table has 60,000 or so clones, roughly nine tenths seen once. Sequencing used CD4+ or CD8+ T cells sorted from blood, obtained in a trial of the OX40 agonist ivuxolimab. These receptors were taken from an adult with an advanced solid tumor such as melanoma, head and neck, liver or kidney cancer.

V is TRBV19 and J is TRBJ1-1, with TRBD1 matching over 9 bases. Trimming at V came to 2 bases and at J to 3 bases, leaving 7 bases not matched to a gene. There are 16 residues in the CDR3. CDR1 is LNHDA and CDR2 is SQIVND in the germline V gene (reference sequence). DNA for the CDR3: TGTGCCAGTAGTATAATCGGGACAGGGAAGGACACTGAAGCTTTCTTT. Protein: CASSIIGTGKDTEAFF. Filled out from reference TRBV19 and TRBJ1-1, the complete variable domain reads DGGITQSPKYLFRKEGQNVTLSCEQNLNHDAMYWYRQDPGQGLRLIYYSQIVNDFQKGDIAEGYSVSREKKESFPLTVTSAQKNPTAFYLCASSIIGTGKDTEAFFGQGTRLTVV.

This chain links TRBV5-1 with TRBJ1-2; 9 nucleotides match TRBD1. V shed 3 bases and J 7 bases; nucleotides not matched to a gene: 7. This CDR3 comprises 14 residues. Germline V gene sequence: CDR1 SGHRS, CDR2 YFSETQ. The CDR3: CASSSGQGTRGYTF. For the CDR3, the DNA is TGCGCCAGCAGCTCGGGACAGGGTACTCGTGGCTACACCTTC.

This chain connects TRBV5-1 to TRBJ2-3, with 16 bases aligning to TRBD2. The germline gives CDR1 SGHRS, CDR2 YFSETQ. This CDR3 has 17 residues. After removal of 2 bases from V and 4 bases from J, the junction contained 4 bases not matched to a gene. CDR3 in amino acids: CASSFGTSGRAADTQYF. The CDR3 coding sequence is TGCGCCAGCAGCTTCGGGACTAGCGGGAGGGCGGCAGATACGCAGTATTTT.

This sequence joins TRBV12-5 and TRBJ1-5; D gene unclear. Looked up from germline, CDR1 is LGHNT and CDR2 is FRNRAP. V lost 1 base and J 1 base, leaving 2 bases between the germline ends. The CDR3 contains 13 residues. The CDR3 spells CASGLESNQPQHF. CDR3 DNA: TGTGCTAGTGGTTTGGAGAGCAATCAGCCCCAGCATTTT.

The chain has TRBV5-1 and TRBJ2-2; D perhaps matches TRBD2 (5 bases). The CDR3 runs to 15 residues. In germline, CDR1 is SGHRS, CDR2 YFSETQ. V was pared by 0 bases and J by 4 bases, with 10 bases between. DNA of the CDR3: TGCGCCAGCAGCTTGGTGGGAGCCGGCACCGGGGAGCTGTTTTTT. Translation gives CASSLVGAGTGELFF.

The chain links TRBV2 to TRBJ1-5; D is unresolved. Germline V CDR1 and CDR2: SNHLY, FYNNEI. The V end was cut by 6 bases, the J end by 7 bases, with 13 bases between. The CDR3 has 13 amino acids. The CDR3 DNA reads as TGTGCCAGCAGCGAGGGCGGGAGACAGCCCCAGCATTTT. This translates into CASSEGGRQPQHF. The full variable domain, rest sourced from reference TRBV2 and TRBJ1-5, is EPEVTQTPSHQVTQMGQEVILRCVPISNHLYFYWYRQILGQKVEFLVSFYNNEISEKSEIFDDQFSVERPDGSNFTLKIRSTKLEDSAMYFCASSEGGRQPQHFGDGTRLSIL.

J is TRBJ2-7 and V is TRBV6-1; 9 bases are shared with TRBD1. Germline lookup yields CDR1 MNHNS and CDR2 SASEGT. The CDR3 contains 13 residues. After removal of 7 bases from V and 4 bases from J, the junction contained 5 bases not matched to a gene. This CDR3 is CASTVDRGYEQYF. In DNA, the CDR3 is TGTGCCAGCACCGTGGACAGGGGATACGAGCAGTACTTC.

The genes are TRBV19 and TRBJ2-2, with 8 bases aligning to TRBD2. Germline V gives CDR1 LNHDA, CDR2 SQIVND (reference sequence). The CDR3 spans 14 residues. Losses at the gene ends were 3 bases for V and 7 bases for J; bases not matched to a gene: 4. The CDR3 DNA is TGTGCCAGTAGTATTAGCGGGACGGTCGGGGAGCTGTTTTTT. Its translation: CASSISGTVGELFF.

The V and J genes are TRBV7-9 and TRBJ2-7; 14 bases map to TRBD2. CDR3 length equals 15 residues. With 5 bases clipped from V and 7 bases from J, the junction kept 7 bases outside the gene matches. Germline assignment: CDR1 SEHNR and CDR2 FQNEAQ (reference sequence). CDR3 loop: CASSQTSGGAGEQYF. Written as DNA, the CDR3 is TGTGCCAGCAGCCAGACTAGCGGGGGGGCCGGGGAGCAGTACTTC.

The genes are TRBV19 and TRBJ1-2; D uncertain. V lost 7 bases and J 8 bases, leaving 17 bases between the germline ends. The germline gives CDR1 LNHDA, CDR2 SQIVND (reference sequence). This CDR3 is built from 13 residues. CDR3 in amino acids: CASTPGRERGYTF. CDR3 bases: TGTGCCAGTACCCCTGGAAGGGAACGCGGCTACACCTTC.

V is TRBV19 and J is TRBJ1-2; D not resolved. The CDR3 covers 13 residues. The V end was cut by 4 bases, the J end by 8 bases, with 14 bases between. CDR1 and CDR2 (germline): LNHDA, SQIVND (reference sequence). CDR3 sequence: CASSTLGAGGYTF. In DNA, the CDR3 is TGTGCCAGTAGTACTTTGGGCGCCGGGGGCTACACCTTC.

The genes are TRBV9 and TRBJ2-3; 7 nucleotides match TRBD2. Germline lookup yields CDR1 SGDLS and CDR2 YYNGEE. CDR3 length: 16 amino acids. The V gene end was trimmed by 4 bases and the J gene end by 5 bases; junction bases not matched to a gene: 13. CDR3 nucleotide sequence: TGTGCCAGCAGCCTGGTTACGGCGGGAGAATTAGATACGCAGTATTTT. Translating it yields CASSLVTAGELDTQYF.

V gene TRBV5-4 combines with J gene TRBJ1-1, with D perhaps matching TRBD1 (5 bases). This CDR3 comprises 12 residues. The ends were cut back, 3 bases at V and 8 bases at J, with 11 bases in the middle. From germline, CDR1 is SGHNT and CDR2 YYREEE (reference sequence). CDR3 region: CASSSPGAEAFF. CDR3 in DNA: TGTGCCAGCAGCTCCCCCGGGGCCGAAGCTTTCTTT.

J is TRBJ2-2 and V is TRBV2, with TRBD1 identical over 9 bases. V trimming: 4 bases; J trimming: 4 bases; junction bases outside the gene matches: 4. The CDR3 is 15 amino acids. The germline gives CDR1 SNHLY, CDR2 FYNNEI. The DNA of the CDR3 is TGTGCCAGCAGTGGAGCGACAGGGGGCACCGGGGAGCTGTTTTTT. This codes for CASSGATGGTGELFF.

This sequence joins TRBV6-1 and TRBJ2-7; maybe TRBD1 (6 bases). Trimming took 4 bases from V and 5 from J, leaving 21 bases between them. This CDR3 has 16 residues. CDR1 and CDR2 (germline): MNHNS, SASEGT. The CDR3 bases are TGTGCCAGCAGTGGGGGGCAGGAGGTATTGGGCAACGAGCAGTACTTC. It specifies CASSGGQEVLGNEQYF.

The sample holds a few counts of this clone. The chain links TRBV4-2 to TRBJ1-5; a weak D match, TRBD1 (5 bases). Germline CDR1 and CDR2: LGHNA and YNFKEQ. The germline V and J ends were trimmed by 3 bases and 1 base, with 13 bases remaining between them. The CDR3 totals 16 residues. CDR3 DNA sequence: TGTGCCAGCAGCCAGAATCCAGGGAGCAGCAATCAGCCCCAGCATTTT. The encoded protein is CASSQNPGSSNQPQHF.

The chain links TRBV28 to TRBJ1-4, with TRBD1 as a possible D gene (6 bases). The length of the CDR3 is 15 residues. Trimming shortened V by 3 bases and J by 4 bases, and 12 bases separated the two germline ends. CDR1 MDHEN and CDR2 SYDVKM come from the germline V gene. The CDR3 nucleotides are TGTGCCAGCAGTTTCGGGGGCCTCAATAATGAAAAACTGTTTTTT. Translation: CASSFGGLNNEKLFF.

The V gene is TRBV29-1, the J gene TRBJ2-7, with D maybe TRBD1 (6 bases). CDR3 size: 15 residues. CDR1 SQVTM and CDR2 ANQGSEA come from the germline V gene. V was shortened by 5 bases and J by 3 bases, with 20 bases between the two germline ends. The CDR3 sequence: CSVSESSGQIYEQYF. The CDR3 nucleotides are TGCAGCGTTTCGGAGAGTTCGGGACAAATCTACGAGCAGTACTTC.

This clone was observed once. The V and J genes are TRBV19 and TRBJ2-5; TRBD1 is a possible D gene (6 bases). Trimming removed 5 bases from V and 4 bases from J, with 14 bases in between. The CDR3 is 14 residues long. The germline CDR1 and CDR2 sequences are LNHDA and SQIVND (reference sequence). For the CDR3, the DNA is TGTGCCAGTAGTGAGAGGGACACGCCAGAGACCCAGTACTTC. It yields the protein CASSERDTPETQYF.

This clone was counted between two and nine times. The chain has TRBV7-6 and TRBJ1-1; possibly TRBD1 for D (6 bases). Per germline, CDR1 SGHVS and CDR2 FNYEAQ. CDR3 length equals 12 residues. Deletions cut 4 bases from V and 10 bases from J, with 13 bases between. CDR3 DNA: TGTGCCAGCAGCTCCCCGGACAGAGCAGCTTTCTTT. Translated, it gives CASSSPDRAAFF. Combining the CDR3 with reference TRBV7-6 and TRBJ1-1 gives the whole variable domain GAGVSQSPRYKVTKRGQDVALRCDPISGHVSLYWYRQALGQGPEFLTYFNYEAQQDKSGLPNDRFSAERPEGSISTLTIQRTEQRDSAMYRCASSSPDRAAFFGQGTRLTVV.

The V gene is TRBV28, the J gene TRBJ1-2, with D hard to call. Trimming stripped 5 bases from V and 4 bases from J, with 20 bases between. This CDR3 spans 16 amino acids. Germline CDR1 reads MDHEN; CDR2 reads SYDVKM. CDR3 bases: TGTGCCAGCAGTCTTACCAACCCAAGGATCGGCTATGGCTACACCTTC. Translation: CASSLTNPRIGYGYTF.

This sequence joins TRBV19 and TRBJ1-3; TRBD1 is a possible D gene (5 bases). Between the trimmed V and J ends, which lost 6 bases and 3 bases, there was a span of 18 bases. This CDR3 contains 16 residues. The germline gives CDR1 LNHDA, CDR2 SQIVND (reference sequence). CDR3 coding DNA: TGTGCCAGTAGCCCTCCCGGGGCGCGGTTTGGAAACACCATATATTTT. This translates into CASSPPGARFGNTIYF.

This chain joins TRBV7-9 and TRBJ2-7; D unresolved. The CDR3 consists of 13 residues. The ends were cut back, 7 bases at V and 0 bases at J, with 10 bases in the middle. Germline V gene data show CDR1 as SEHNR and CDR2 as FQNEAQ (reference sequence). CDR3 sequence reads: CASKEGDSYEQYF. Written as DNA, the CDR3 is TGTGCCAGCAAGGAAGGCGACTCCTACGAGCAGTACTTC.

The V and J genes are TRBV6-5 and TRBJ2-3; 7 nucleotides align to TRBD1. V was pared by 6 bases and J by 6 bases, with 12 bases of the junction left unmatched. This CDR3 contains 15 residues. The germline V gene has CDR1 MNHEY and CDR2 SVGAGI. The CDR3 bases are TGTGCCAGCAGCTCCGACAGGGTCAAGGGTGATACGCAGTATTTT. Translated: CASSSDRVKGDTQYF.

This clone was counted a single time. The rearrangement uses TRBV14 and TRBJ2-7, with a weak D call TRBD2 (6 bases). Germline V gene data show CDR1 as SGHDN and CDR2 as FVKESK. V gave up 5 bases and J gave up 1 base, with 12 bases separating them. This CDR3 region has 14 residues. The CDR3 loop reads CASSSSGGSYEQYF. CDR3 sequence (DNA): TGTGCCAGCAGCTCCAGCGGAGGGTCCTACGAGCAGTACTTC.

The CDR3 DNA follows: TGTGCCAGCAGCGGGGGGGTCCAAGGTAGAGAGCAGTACTTC. Translated: CASSGGVQGREQYF. The chain has TRBV11-2 and TRBJ2-7, with 7 bases identical to TRBD2. V dropped 5 bases and J dropped 7; count of bases not matched to a gene: 11. The germline V gene encodes CDR1 SGHAT and CDR2 FQNNGV. The CDR3 length is 14 residues.

The J gene is TRBJ2-3, the V gene TRBV11-3; D perhaps matches TRBD1 (6 bases). The ends were cut back, 5 bases at V and 1 base at J, with 13 bases in the middle. This CDR3 spans 15 amino acids. CDR1 and CDR2 from the germline V gene are SGHNT and YENEEA. The CDR3 loop reads CASSTGSMGTDTQYF. In DNA form, the CDR3 reads TGTGCCAGCAGCACAGGGTCCATGGGCACAGATACGCAGTATTTT.

This chain uses TRBV19 with TRBJ2-2, with TRBD1 matching over 8 bases. J gave up 6 bases and V 1 base, and 10 bases lay outside the gene matches. Looked up from germline, CDR1 is LNHDA and CDR2 is SQIVND (reference sequence). The CDR3 sequence is 17 residues long. CDR3 residues: CASSIGGTGSFPGELFF. The CDR3 DNA sequence: TGTGCCAGTAGTATAGGGGGGACAGGTTCCTTCCCCGGGGAGCTGTTTTTT.